This T cell receptor beta chain appears in the sequencing data of a study of T cell responses to AZD1222 COVID-19 vaccine. Study information: Second-dose timings of about 4 or about 12 weeks were pooled.

Generated by immunoSEQ multiplex PCR, the TCRdb table keeps only in-frame clones and is missing some. The sample lists some 80,000 clones, roughly 90% occurring once. Germline CDR1 and CDR2: LNHDA and SQIVND (reference sequence). The CDR3 is 12 residues long. V lost 9 bases and J lost 5, with 14 bases in between. Regarding the study as a whole: Nearly half of spike-specific TCRs reportedly go after variant regions that carry no mutations.

Points on this clone: Its antigen is unknown.

The TCR sequence derives from an adult in good health. Source: peripheral blood, taken on day 0 of AZD1222 vaccination. The rearrangement joins TRBV19 to TRBJ2-7; D remains unclear. CDR3 loop: CASHDEWDEQYF. The CDR3 coding sequence is TGTGCCAGCCACGATGAGTGGGACGAGCAGTACTTC.